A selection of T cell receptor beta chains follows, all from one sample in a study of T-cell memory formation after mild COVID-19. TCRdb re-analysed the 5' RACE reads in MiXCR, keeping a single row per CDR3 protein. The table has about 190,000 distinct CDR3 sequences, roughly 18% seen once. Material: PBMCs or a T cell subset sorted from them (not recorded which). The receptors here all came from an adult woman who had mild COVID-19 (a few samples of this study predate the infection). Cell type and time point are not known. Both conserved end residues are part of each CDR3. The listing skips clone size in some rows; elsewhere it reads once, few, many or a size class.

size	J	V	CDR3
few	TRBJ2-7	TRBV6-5	CASSYRGGPHEQYF
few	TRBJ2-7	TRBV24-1	CATSEDPYEQYF
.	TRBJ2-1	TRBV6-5	CASKRNRAADEQFF
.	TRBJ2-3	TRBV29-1	CSGKVTDTQYF
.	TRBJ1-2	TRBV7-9	CASSLARQGGGYGYTF
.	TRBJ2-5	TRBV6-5	CASSGQGRETQYF
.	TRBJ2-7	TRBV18	CASSPTDRALYEQYF
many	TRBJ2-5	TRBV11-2	CASSPFAGQETQYF
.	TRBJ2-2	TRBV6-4	CASSTGTNTGELFF
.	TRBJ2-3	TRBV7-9	CASSLDPGFTDTQYF
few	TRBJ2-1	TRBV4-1	CASSQEFSSYNEQFF
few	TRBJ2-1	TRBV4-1	CASSQPLYRGPGNEQFF
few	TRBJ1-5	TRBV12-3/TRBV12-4	CASRPQLGNQPQHF
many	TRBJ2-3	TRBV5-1	CASSLATDTQYF
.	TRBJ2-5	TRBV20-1	CSASGASGGETQYF
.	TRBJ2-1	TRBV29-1	CSVGDNEQFF
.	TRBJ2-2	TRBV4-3	CASSQGTSGYTGELFF
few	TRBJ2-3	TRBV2	CASSDLGISTDTQYF
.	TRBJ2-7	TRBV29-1	CSVGQYEQYF
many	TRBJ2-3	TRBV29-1	CSVKRGTDTQYF
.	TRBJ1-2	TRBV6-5	CASTATPADYGYTF
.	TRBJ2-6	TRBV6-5	CASSSQQVSGANVLTF
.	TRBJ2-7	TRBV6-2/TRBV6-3	CASSNIRGPSYEQYF
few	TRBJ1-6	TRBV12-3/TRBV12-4	CASSWGQQQNSPLHF
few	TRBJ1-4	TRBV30	CAWSVGQVVGEKLFF
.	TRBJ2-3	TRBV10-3	CAISVAGGAGSDTQYF
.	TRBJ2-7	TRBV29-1	CSVGGHKIAGGRYEQYF
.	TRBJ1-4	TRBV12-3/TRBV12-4	CASLTRTGLGKLFF
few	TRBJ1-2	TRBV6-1	CASGANYGYTF
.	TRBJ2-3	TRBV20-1	CSARVGPGVDTQYF
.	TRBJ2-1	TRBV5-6	CASSFGRPPSYNEQFF
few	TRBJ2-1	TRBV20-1	CSARVSAGGPYEQFF
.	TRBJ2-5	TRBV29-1	CSAAAGVETQYF
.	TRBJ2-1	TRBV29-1	CSVQSTTPGLAGYGGQFF
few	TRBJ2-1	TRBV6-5	CASSPWTSGRVNEQFF
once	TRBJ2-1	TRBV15	CATQRDSISYNEQFF
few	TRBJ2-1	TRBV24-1	CATSVSYNEQFF
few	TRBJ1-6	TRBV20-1	CSARGTGATYNSPLHF
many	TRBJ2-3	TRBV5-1	CASKGWASEDTQYF